These 21 T cell receptor beta chains share one sample of origin, sequenced in a study of shared clonotypes between healthy human individuals. The table came from immunoSEQ multiplex PCR; TCRdb's copy has only in-frame clones and leaves some out. The sample contains roughly 2.2 million clones, under 95% of which appear only once. The material sequenced was naive CD4+ T cells from PBMCs. Subset of the sample: CD45RA+ positively selected. These receptors were collected from a man between 18 and 35 years old in good health. Some clones in this sample may be carry-over from other donors' samples.

This rearrangement joins TRBV7-7 to TRBJ2-3, with a tentative D call TRBD1 (6 bases). Germline-derived CDR1 and CDR2 are SSHAT and FNYEAQ (reference sequence). This CDR3 contains 14 residues. With 3 bases removed from V and 5 bases from J, the gap between germline ends came to 12 bases. CDR3 in amino acids: CASSLEQGGDTQYF. In nucleotides, the CDR3 is TGTGCCAGCAGCTTGGAACAGGGTGGAGATACGCAGTATTTT.

The V gene is TRBV7-9, the J gene TRBJ2-2; perhaps TRBD2 as D (6 bases). The CDR3 is 15 residues long. Trimming stripped 3 bases from V and 5 bases from J, with 13 bases between. In germline, CDR1 is SEHNR, CDR2 FQNEAQ (reference sequence). In DNA form, the CDR3 reads TGTGCCAGCAGCTTTGGGGGGAGCCCAACCGGGGAGCTGTTTTTT. Its protein is CASSFGGSPTGELFF.

The chain employs TRBV2 and TRBJ2-7, with 10 bases that match TRBD1. Per germline, CDR1 SNHLY and CDR2 FYNNEI. There are 14 residues in the CDR3. V was clipped by 6 bases and J by 5 bases; unmatched bases: 7. The CDR3 here is CASRSGTGAHEQYF. CDR3 coding DNA: TGTGCCAGCAGATCCGGGACAGGGGCCCACGAGCAGTACTTC.

The chain uses TRBV9 and TRBJ2-4; TRBD2 matches 10 bases. The CDR3 has 18 amino acids. CDR1 SGDLS and CDR2 YYNGEE come from the germline V gene. The V and J ends lost 2 bases and 8 bases, in that order; junction bases with no gene match: 16. CDR3 loop: CASSVLAGVSGGSDIQYF. CDR3 bases: TGTGCCAGCAGCGTCCTAGCGGGAGTTTCGGGCGGTTCGGACATTCAGTACTTC.

The J gene is TRBJ2-1, the V gene TRBV27; D gene ambiguous. Germline V gene data show CDR1 as MNHEY and CDR2 as SMNVEV (reference sequence). There are 12 residues in the CDR3. With 5 bases removed from V and 13 bases from J, the gap between germline ends came to 15 bases. CDR3 sequence reads: CASSTSGSQQFF. The CDR3 DNA is TGTGCCAGCAGTACATCCGGGTCCCAACAGTTCTTC.

This chain uses TRBV5-1 with TRBJ2-7, with D maybe TRBD1 (5 bases). Trimming pared 0 bases from V and 2 bases from J, leaving 12 bases between. This CDR3 region has 15 residues. CDR1 and CDR2 (germline): SGHRS, YFSETQ. The DNA for the CDR3 is TGCGCCAGCAGCTTGGGGGGCGGACAAACCTACGAGCAGTACTTC. It is translated as CASSLGGGQTYEQYF.

A word on this clone: This sample includes further DNA sequences coding for the same CDR3. V is TRBV2 and J is TRBJ2-7; the D is unclear. Trimming cost V 3 bases and J 4 bases, with 4 bases left between them. The CDR3 has 11 residues. From germline, CDR1 is SNHLY and CDR2 FYNNEI. This chain's CDR3 is CASSDTYEQYF. CDR3 coding DNA: TGTGCCAGCAGTGATACATACGAGCAGTACTTC.

This clone came up once. The chain recombines TRBV11-2 with TRBJ2-1, with 11 bases matching TRBD2. J was trimmed by 3 bases and V by 2 bases; bases with no gene match: 6. The CDR3 contains 17 residues. The germline CDR1 and CDR2 sequences are SGHAT and FQNNGV. The CDR3 DNA is TGTGCCAGCAGCTTAAGGAGGCTAGCGGGAGGCTACAATGAGCAGTTCTTC. Protein product: CASSLRRLAGGYNEQFF.

The V call is TRBV6-1, the J call TRBJ1-1; 9 nucleotides align to TRBD1. This CDR3 is 13 amino acids long. Germline trimming cut 8 bases from V and 3 bases from J; bases unmatched to any gene: 4. Germline lookup yields CDR1 MNHNS and CDR2 SASEGT. This CDR3 reads CASGRTGDTEAFF. CDR3 nucleotide sequence: TGTGCCAGCGGCCGGACAGGGGACACTGAAGCTTTCTTT.

The chain couples TRBV28 to TRBJ2-3; D tentatively fits TRBD1 or TRBD2 (7 bases each). CDR3 length: 19 residues. Germline CDR1 is MDHEN and CDR2 is SYDVKM. V was clipped by 1 base and J by 5 bases, with 25 bases between them. CDR3 coding DNA: TGTGCCAGCAGTTTATCGGGCCAGGGGGGGAGACACACGGGAGATACGCAGTATTTT. It is translated as CASSLSGQGGRHTGDTQYF.

Of note for this clone: The sample contains more than one DNA sequence encoding this CDR3. The chain combines TRBV5-1 with TRBJ2-5; D is possibly TRBD1 (6 bases). Trimming left V 1 base short and J 2 bases short, with 12 bases between. This CDR3 comprises 15 residues. The V gene's germline CDR1 is SGHRS and CDR2 YFSETQ. The CDR3 nucleotides read TGCGCCAGCAGCTTGAATCCACAGGGTCAAGAGACCCAGTACTTC. Amino acids: CASSLNPQGQETQYF.

The V call is TRBV5-4, the J call TRBJ2-5; TRBD2 aligns across 13 bases. CDR3 length: 17 amino acids. From germline, CDR1 is SGHNT and CDR2 YYREEE (reference sequence). V was pared by 4 bases and J by 5 bases, with 11 bases of the junction left unmatched. The CDR3 sequence: CASSPGTSGVAGETQYF. The DNA of the CDR3 is TGTGCCAGCAGCCCCGGGACTAGCGGGGTGGCGGGGGAGACCCAGTACTTC. Based on the CDR3 plus reference TRBV5-4 and TRBJ2-5, the full variable domain is ETGVTQSPTHLIKTRGQQVTLRCSSQSGHNTVSWYQQALGQGPQFIFQYYREEENGRGNFPPRFSGLQFPNYSSELNVNALELDDSALYLCASSPGTSGVAGETQYFGPGTRLLVL.

This sequence joins TRBV27 and TRBJ2-7; 7 positions match TRBD1. Losses at the gene ends were 5 bases for V and 0 bases for J; bases not matched to a gene: 7. Looked up from germline, CDR1 is MNHEY and CDR2 is SMNVEV (reference sequence). This CDR3 has 15 residues. This chain's CDR3 is CASSPQQGPSYEQYF. The CDR3 DNA follows: TGTGCCAGCAGTCCTCAACAGGGGCCCTCCTACGAGCAGTACTTC.

This clone was seen only once. The chain recombines TRBV28 with TRBJ1-2; 10 positions agree with TRBD1. The length of the CDR3 is 18 residues. Losses at the gene ends were 3 bases for V and 1 base for J; bases not matched to a gene: 11. Germline loops: CDR1 MDHEN, CDR2 SYDVKM. Here the CDR3 DNA reads TGTGCCAGCAGTTTCACTTATGGACAGGGGGTCTTTAACTATGGCTACACCTTC. This gives the protein CASSFTYGQGVFNYGYTF.

The V gene is TRBV7-3, the J gene TRBJ1-6; D is perhaps TRBD1 (5 bases). Per the germline V gene, CDR1 is SGHTA and CDR2 is FQGTGA. Deletions cut 3 bases from V and 10 bases from J, with 13 bases between. CDR3 length: 14 residues. CDR3 loop: CASSLGRAGSPLHF. The DNA for the CDR3 is TGTGCCAGCAGCTTGGGCAGGGCAGGGTCACCCCTCCACTTT.

This sequence joins TRBV6-5 and TRBJ1-3; D gene ambiguous. V lost 0 bases, J lost 3 bases, and 9 bases lay in between. The CDR3 spans 15 residues. Per the germline V gene, CDR1 is MNHEY and CDR2 is SVGAGI. This CDR3 reads CASSYSIGDGNTIYF. CDR3 DNA sequence: TGTGCCAGCAGTTACTCGATCGGGGATGGAAACACCATATATTTT.

This chain uses TRBV5-1 with TRBJ2-7; TRBD2 aligns across 8 bases. Germline assignment: CDR1 SGHRS and CDR2 YFSETQ. Unmatched junction bases numbered 9, after V lost 3 bases and J lost 4 bases. The length of the CDR3 is 15 residues. CDR3 sequence (DNA): TGCGCCAGCAGCTCGGCAGTTAGCGGGATATACGAGCAGTACTTC. Its protein is CASSSAVSGIYEQYF. The complete variable domain, with remaining parts taken from reference TRBV5-1 and TRBJ2-7, reads KAGVTQTPRYLIKTRGQQVTLSCSPISGHRSVSWYQQTPGQGLQFLFEYFSETQRNKGNFPGRFSGRQFSNSRSEMNVSTLELGDSALYLCASSSAVSGIYEQYFGPGTRLTVT.

This clone is a singleton in its sample. V and J are TRBV2 and TRBJ1-5; the D is unclear. The CDR3 extends over 15 amino acids. The germline V gene has CDR1 SNHLY and CDR2 FYNNEI. The V and J ends lost 6 bases and 3 bases respectively, with 15 bases between them. The DNA of the CDR3 is TGTGCCAGCAGGAGGCAGAGTGAACCCAATCAGCCCCAGCATTTT. Translating gives CASRRQSEPNQPQHF.

The chain employs TRBV4-1 and TRBJ1-2; the match to TRBD1 covers 8 bases. With V trimmed by 4 bases and J by 3 bases, 13 bases remained unmatched. The CDR3 length is 17 residues. Germline lookup yields CDR1 MGHRA and CDR2 YSYEKL. The CDR3 sequence: CASSPGPGQGLHYGYTF. The CDR3 DNA reads as TGCGCCAGCAGCCCGGGTCCCGGACAGGGCCTACACTATGGCTACACCTTC.

The chain has TRBV10-3 and TRBJ1-3; no clear D gene. Per the germline V gene, CDR1 is ENHRY and CDR2 is SYGVKD. V gave up 4 bases and J gave up 0 bases, with 10 bases separating them. This CDR3 region has 15 residues. CDR3 protein: CAISGYADSGNTIYF. The CDR3 nucleotides are TGTGCCATCAGTGGATACGCCGACTCTGGAAACACCATATATTTT.

This chain links TRBV2 with TRBJ2-6; TRBD1 or TRBD2 may be the D gene (6 bases each). Trimming shortened V by 6 bases and J by 3 bases, and 12 bases separated the two germline ends. This CDR3 has 15 amino acids. CDR1 and CDR2 from the germline V gene are SNHLY and FYNNEI. Written as DNA, the CDR3 is TGTGCCAGCAGAGTCAGGGGAGGTGGGGCCAACGTCCTGACTTTC. It yields the protein CASRVRGGGANVLTF.